This is a list of T cell receptor beta chains from one sample in a study of T cell responses to AZD1222 COVID-19 vaccine. Assay used: immunoSEQ multiplex PCR; TCRdb lists only in-frame clones, some missing. The data contain 95,000 to 150,000 clones, approximately 90% of them seen just once; the ten biggest clones take up under 3.5%. Sequenced material: peripheral blood, taken on day 0 of AZD1222 vaccination. The receptor set was obtained from an adult in good health. Each CDR3 is given with its conserved first and last residue. A D gene is named only where the DNA matches it firmly. Clone size appears in some rows only: once, few, many, or a class for an expanded clone.

cdr3_aa: CASSMTSGLHEQFF
cdr3_nt: TGCGCCAGCAGCATGACTAGCGGCCTTCATGAGCAGTTCTTC
v_call: TRBV5-1
d_call: TRBD2
clone_size: NA
j_call: TRBJ2-1

cdr3_aa: CASSIDYRVALYEQYF
cdr3_nt: TGTGCCAGTAGTATAGATTACAGGGTGGCCCTCTACGAGCAGTACTTC
v_call: TRBV19
d_call: NA
clone_size: few
j_call: TRBJ2-7

cdr3_aa: CASSSDRAGGAEAFF
cdr3_nt: TGTGCCAGCAGCTCCGACAGGGCGGGTGGCGCTGAAGCTTTCTTT
v_call: TRBV7-6
d_call: TRBD1
clone_size: NA
j_call: TRBJ1-1

cdr3_aa: CASSPSLPPGETQYF
cdr3_nt: TGTGCCAGCAGCCCGTCATTGCCGCCCGGGGAGACCCAGTACTTC
v_call: TRBV9
d_call: NA
clone_size: NA
j_call: TRBJ2-5

cdr3_aa: CASSLGAPPGLVIGVEYF
cdr3_nt: TGCGCCAGCAGCTTGGGTGCCCCACCGGGACTAGTGATTGGGGTGGAGTACTTC
v_call: TRBV5-1
d_call: TRBD2
clone_size: NA
j_call: TRBJ2-7

cdr3_aa: CATSSFRTGRGIRAYGYTF
cdr3_nt: TGTGCCACCAGCAGCTTCCGGACAGGGCGTGGTATACGGGCCTATGGCTACACCTTC
v_call: TRBV15
d_call: TRBD1
clone_size: NA
j_call: TRBJ1-2

cdr3_aa: CASSFLTGANYGYTF
cdr3_nt: TGTGCCAGCAGTTTTCTAACAGGGGCTAACTATGGCTACACCTTC
v_call: TRBV28
d_call: TRBD1
clone_size: few
j_call: TRBJ1-2

cdr3_aa: CASSSGTANYGYTF
cdr3_nt: TGTGCCAGCAGCTCGGGGACTGCCAACTATGGCTACACCTTC
v_call: TRBV4-2
d_call: NA
clone_size: few
j_call: TRBJ1-2

cdr3_aa: CASSQDPPSAGSYEQYF
cdr3_nt: TGTGCCAGCAGCCAAGACCCCCCCTCGGCAGGTTCCTACGAGCAGTACTTC
v_call: TRBV3-1/TRBV3-2
d_call: NA
clone_size: NA
j_call: TRBJ2-7

cdr3_aa: CASGIYRSGFSYEQYF
cdr3_nt: TGTGCCAGCGGTATCTATAGGTCGGGGTTCTCCTACGAGCAGTACTTC
v_call: TRBV7-2
d_call: NA
clone_size: NA
j_call: TRBJ2-7

cdr3_aa: CASSYSAGVRQPQHF
cdr3_nt: TGTGCCAGCAGTTACTCGGCAGGGGTGCGTCAGCCCCAGCATTTT
v_call: TRBV6-2/TRBV6-3
d_call: NA
clone_size: NA
j_call: TRBJ1-5

cdr3_aa: CASSVGGPQETQYF
cdr3_nt: TGTGCCAGCAGCGTTGGCGGGCCCCAAGAGACCCAGTACTTC
v_call: TRBV9
d_call: NA
clone_size: NA
j_call: TRBJ2-5

cdr3_aa: CASSLGEKLFF
cdr3_nt: TGTGCCAGCAGCTTGGGTGAAAAACTGTTTTTT
v_call: TRBV13
d_call: NA
clone_size: NA
j_call: TRBJ1-4

cdr3_aa: CAVTGGSGNTIYF
cdr3_nt: TGTGCCGTTACAGGGGGCTCTGGAAACACCATATATTTT
v_call: TRBV10-3
d_call: TRBD1
clone_size: NA
j_call: TRBJ1-3

cdr3_aa: CASSPQTPQETQYF
cdr3_nt: TGTGCCAGCAGCCCGCAGACCCCACAAGAGACCCAGTACTTC
v_call: TRBV7-9
d_call: NA
clone_size: NA
j_call: TRBJ2-5

cdr3_aa: CATRGRYGYTF
cdr3_nt: TGTGCCACGCGGGGCCGCTATGGCTACACCTTC
v_call: TRBV14
d_call: NA
clone_size: NA
j_call: TRBJ1-2

cdr3_aa: CASSELGRGMYIQYF
cdr3_nt: TGTGCCAGCAGTGAACTCGGGAGAGGGATGTACATTCAGTACTTC
v_call: TRBV6-1
d_call: NA
clone_size: NA
j_call: TRBJ2-4

cdr3_aa: CASSPSVGQSNEKLFF
cdr3_nt: TGTGCCAGCAGCCCCTCAGTGGGACAGAGTAATGAAAAACTGTTTTTT
v_call: TRBV7-9
d_call: TRBD1
clone_size: once
j_call: TRBJ1-4

cdr3_aa: CASSLRGHYGYTF
cdr3_nt: TGTGCCAGCAGCTTAAGGGGGCACTATGGCTACACCTTC
v_call: TRBV13
d_call: TRBD1
clone_size: NA
j_call: TRBJ1-2

cdr3_aa: CASSAAVSGSYNEQFF
cdr3_nt: TGTGCCAGCAGCGCCGCCGTCAGCGGCTCCTACAATGAGCAGTTCTTC
v_call: TRBV9
d_call: NA
clone_size: NA
j_call: TRBJ2-1

cdr3_aa: CASSYNGADRGWIKNIQYF
cdr3_nt: TGTGCCAGCAGCTATAACGGCGCGGACAGGGGATGGATCAAAAACATTCAGTACTTC
v_call: TRBV13
d_call: TRBD1
clone_size: NA
j_call: TRBJ2-4

cdr3_aa: CASSPPQEPYEQYF
cdr3_nt: TGTGCCAGCAGCCCCCCTCAGGAGCCCTACGAGCAGTACTTC
v_call: TRBV7-8
d_call: NA
clone_size: NA
j_call: TRBJ2-7

cdr3_aa: CASRRSGGLPVF
cdr3_nt: TGTGCCAGCAGGCGTTCGGGGGGCCTTCCGGTTTTT
v_call: TRBV27
d_call: NA
clone_size: NA
j_call: TRBJ2-2

cdr3_aa: CASSHGRGPSKGLNEGLFF
cdr3_nt: TGCGCCAGCAGTCACGGTCGGGGGCCTTCTAAGGGCCTGAATGAAGGACTGTTTTTT
v_call: TRBV5-1
d_call: NA
clone_size: NA
j_call: TRBJ1-4